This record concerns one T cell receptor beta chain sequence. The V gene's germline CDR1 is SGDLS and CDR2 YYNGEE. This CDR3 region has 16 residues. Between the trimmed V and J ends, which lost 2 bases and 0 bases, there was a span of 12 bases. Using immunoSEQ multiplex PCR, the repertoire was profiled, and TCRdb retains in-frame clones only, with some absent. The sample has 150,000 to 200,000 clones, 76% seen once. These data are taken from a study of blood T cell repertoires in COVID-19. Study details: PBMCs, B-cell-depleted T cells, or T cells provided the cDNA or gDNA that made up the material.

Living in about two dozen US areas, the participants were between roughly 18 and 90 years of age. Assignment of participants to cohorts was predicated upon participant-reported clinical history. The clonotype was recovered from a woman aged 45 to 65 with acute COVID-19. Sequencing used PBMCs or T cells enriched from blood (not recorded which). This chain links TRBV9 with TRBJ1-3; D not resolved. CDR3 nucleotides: TGTGCCAGCAGCGTCTCAGGTTTTAGCTCTGGAAACACCATATATTTT. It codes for CASSVSGFSSGNTIYF.